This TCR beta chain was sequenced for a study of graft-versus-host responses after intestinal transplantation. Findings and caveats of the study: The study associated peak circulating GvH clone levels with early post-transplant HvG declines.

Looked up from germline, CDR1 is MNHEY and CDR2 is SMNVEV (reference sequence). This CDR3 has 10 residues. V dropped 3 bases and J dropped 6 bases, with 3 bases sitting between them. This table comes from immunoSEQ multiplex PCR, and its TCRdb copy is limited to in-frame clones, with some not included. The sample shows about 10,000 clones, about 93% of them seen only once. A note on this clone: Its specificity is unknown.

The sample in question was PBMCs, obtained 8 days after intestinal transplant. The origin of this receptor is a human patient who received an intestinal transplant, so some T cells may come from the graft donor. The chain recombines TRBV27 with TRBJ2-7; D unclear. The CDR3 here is CASSFTEQYF. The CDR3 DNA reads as TGTGCCAGCAGTTTTACCGAGCAGTACTTC.